The clone carrying this T cell receptor beta chain showed up just a few times. This sample stems from a study of T-cell memory formation after mild COVID-19. TCRdb independently ran MiXCR on the 5' RACE reads; one entry per CDR3 protein. The table has about 140,000 distinct CDR3 sequences, about 14% seen once. V was trimmed by 2 bases and J by 0 bases, leaving 8 bases between them. The CDR3 runs to 14 residues. The V gene's germline CDR1 is DFQATT and CDR2 SNEGSKA (reference sequence). The origin of this receptor is an adult woman who had mild COVID-19 (a few samples of this study predate the infection). Cell type and time point are not known. Sequencing input: PBMCs or a T cell subset sorted from them (not recorded which). This sequence joins TRBV20-1 and TRBJ1-3; D is ambiguous. The CDR3 DNA sequence: TGCAGTGCTAGACACACGGACTCTGGAAACACCATATATTTT. This codes for CSARHTDSGNTIYF.